Below, 17 T cell receptor beta chains from the same sample are listed, as sequenced in a study of STAT5B mutations in CD4+ large granular lymphocyte leukemia. Sequencing was performed with immunoSEQ multiplex PCR; in TCRdb, only in-frame clones are kept and a portion is missing. The sample yields 30,000 to 35,000 clones, just under 85% seen once. Sequenced input: CD4+ T cells from blood buffy coats. These receptors all come from a human donor in good health.

The chain employs TRBV9 and TRBJ2-3; no definite D call. The germline V gene encodes CDR1 SGDLS and CDR2 YYNGEE. The CDR3 loop spans 16 amino acids. With 4 bases removed from V and 3 bases from J, the gap between germline ends came to 18 bases. This chain's CDR3 is CASSSKSGYLTDTQYF. DNA of the CDR3: TGTGCCAGCAGCTCAAAAAGTGGCTATTTGACAGATACGCAGTATTTT.

The V gene is TRBV18, the J gene TRBJ2-7; 7 bases fit TRBD2. This CDR3 has 14 amino acids. From germline, CDR1 is KGHSH and CDR2 LQKENI. The V and J ends lost 2 bases and 6 bases, in that order; junction bases with no gene match: 7. Here the CDR3 reads CASSPNGGGPEQYF. The CDR3 nucleotides are TGTGCCAGCTCACCAAATGGGGGGGGACCCGAGCAGTACTTC.

V and J are TRBV6-5 and TRBJ1-1; D perhaps matches TRBD1 (5 bases). Germline CDR1 and CDR2: MNHEY and SVGAGI. This CDR3 is built from 14 residues. With 6 bases removed from V and 3 bases from J, the gap between germline ends came to 14 bases. CDR3 protein: CASSQGTVYTEAFF. The CDR3 bases are TGTGCCAGCAGCCAAGGGACGGTTTACACTGAAGCTTTCTTT.

The chain recombines TRBV15 with TRBJ1-6, with D hard to call. V gave up 5 bases and J gave up 7 bases, with 9 bases separating them. The V gene's germline CDR1 is LNHNV and CDR2 YYDKDF (reference sequence). This CDR3 region has 13 residues. Written as DNA, the CDR3 is TGTGCCACCAGCGGGGTAAGGAATTCACCCCTCCACTTT. It is translated as CATSGVRNSPLHF.

Worth noting for this clone: One end of the junction is discordant with germline, which a read error may explain. The chain couples TRBV7-9 to TRBJ2-5, with D unresolved. Looked up from germline, CDR1 is SEHNR and CDR2 is FQNEAQ (reference sequence). The length of the CDR3 is 12 residues. The CDR3 DNA follows: TGTGCCAGCAGCCAAGTACAAGGGACCCAGTACTTC. Translated, it gives CASSQVQGTQYF.

The chain is built from TRBV28 and TRBJ1-3; TRBD1 agrees at 7 bases. The germline V gene has CDR1 MDHEN and CDR2 SYDVKM. The CDR3 runs to 16 residues. J was trimmed by 0 bases and V by 6 bases; bases with no gene match: 8. The chain's CDR3 is CASSRRDSFSGNTIYF. For the CDR3, the DNA is TGTGCCAGCAGCCGTCGGGACAGCTTCTCTGGAAACACCATATATTTT.

The chain carries TRBV29-1 and TRBJ2-5; no reliable D call. TRBJ2-7 explains the end of the DNA better; the J call may be wrong. The CDR3 runs 13 residues. CDR1 and CDR2 from the germline V gene are SQVTM and ANQGSEA. The CDR3 DNA reads as TGCAGCGCCGAGACCGGGCCTTGGTACGAGCAGTACTTC. Its translation is CSAETGPWYEQYF.

V is TRBV5-1 and J is TRBJ2-1; D possibly corresponds to TRBD1 (5 bases). V was shortened by 2 bases and J by 7 bases, with 10 bases between the two germline ends. Germline loops: CDR1 SGHRS, CDR2 YFSETQ. The CDR3 sequence is 13 residues long. The CDR3 nucleotides are TGCGCCAGCAGCTTCCCAGGGCGGAATGAGCAGTTCTTC. Residues: CASSFPGRNEQFF.

V usage is TRBV7-2 and J usage is TRBJ2-5; possible D gene TRBD2, 5 bases. Germline V lookup: CDR1 SGHTA, CDR2 FQGNSA. The CDR3 covers 15 residues. The V end was cut by 2 bases, the J end by 2 bases, with 12 bases between. CDR3 nucleotide sequence: TGTGCCAGCAGCTTAAACGGGAACCGACAAGAGACCCAGTACTTC. It is translated as CASSLNGNRQETQYF.

The CDR3 sequence is CASSLPGQADTQYF. The CDR3 DNA sequence: TGTGCCAGCAGCCTCCCGGGACAGGCAGATACGCAGTATTTT. The genes are TRBV7-2 and TRBJ2-3; 8 bases are shared with TRBD1. J lost 4 bases, V lost 5 bases, and 5 bases had no gene match. The V gene's germline CDR1 is SGHTA and CDR2 FQGNSA. The CDR3 has 14 amino acids.

The chain links TRBV18 to TRBJ2-1, with D perhaps assigned TRBD1 or TRBD2 (5 bases each). V was clipped by 0 bases and J by 6 bases, with 15 bases between them. The germline V gene has CDR1 KGHSH and CDR2 LQKENI. The CDR3 length is 16 residues. The CDR3 bases are TGTGCCAGCTCACCACCCCCGACGCGTGGGGGCAATGAGCAGTTCTTC. Amino acid sequence: CASSPPPTRGGNEQFF.

The chain combines TRBV27 with TRBJ2-3, with a tentative D call TRBD2 (5 bases). This CDR3 is built from 14 residues. CDR1 is MNHEY, CDR2 SMNVEV, per germline (reference sequence). V was shortened by 6 bases and J by 8 bases, with 18 bases between the two germline ends. Written as DNA, the CDR3 is TGTGCCAGCAGCGGGGAACCTCAGAGAGGTACGCAGTATTTT. Protein sequence: CASSGEPQRGTQYF.

The J gene is TRBJ2-3, the V gene TRBV19; 9 positions agree with TRBD2. The V and J ends lost 3 bases and 3 bases, in that order; junction bases with no gene match: 4. The CDR3 is 15 residues long. Germline V lookup: CDR1 LNHDA, CDR2 SQIVND (reference sequence). The CDR3 protein is CASSILTSGTDTQYF. CDR3 sequence (DNA): TGTGCCAGTAGTATCTTGACTAGCGGTACAGATACGCAGTATTTT. Complete variable domain (other parts from reference TRBV19 and TRBJ2-3): DGGITQSPKYLFRKEGQNVTLSCEQNLNHDAMYWYRQDPGQGLRLIYYSQIVNDFQKGDIAEGYSVSREKKESFPLTVTSAQKNPTAFYLCASSILTSGTDTQYFGPGTRLTVL.

The chain recombines TRBV10-3 with TRBJ2-7; 7 positions agree with TRBD2. Germline CDR1 ENHRY, CDR2 SYGVKD. This CDR3 spans 14 amino acids. Losses at the gene ends were 8 bases for V and 3 bases for J; bases not matched to a gene: 10. CDR3 region: CAISRGGSSYEQYF. CDR3 DNA: TGTGCCATCTCCCGGGGCGGGAGCAGCTACGAGCAGTACTTC.

The chain uses TRBV4-2 and TRBJ2-5; D is perhaps TRBD1 or TRBD2 (6 bases each). Deletions cut 0 bases from V and 6 bases from J, with 14 bases between. Germline V gives CDR1 LGHNA, CDR2 YNFKEQ. This CDR3 is 15 amino acids long. The CDR3 DNA sequence: TGTGCCAGCAGCCAAGATGGGGGCGGGAAAAAGACCCAGTACTTC. Translating gives CASSQDGGGKKTQYF.

The chain couples TRBV30 to TRBJ2-1; maybe TRBD2 (6 bases). The germline CDR1 and CDR2 sequences are GTSNPN and SVGIG (reference sequence). Trimming removed 1 base from V and 4 bases from J, with 32 bases in between. This CDR3 spans 21 amino acids. The CDR3 loop is CAWSGFSQLQNIADPYNEQFF. In DNA, the CDR3 is TGTGCCTGGAGTGGATTCTCCCAACTCCAGAATATAGCGGACCCTTACAATGAGCAGTTCTTC.

This clone has only one observation. The chain is built from TRBV11-3 and TRBJ1-1; TRBD1 matches at 7 bases. CDR3 size: 12 residues. Unmatched junction bases numbered 4, after V lost 4 bases and J lost 8 bases. In germline, CDR1 is SGHNT, CDR2 YENEEA. The CDR3 DNA follows: TGTGCCAGCAGCTCCGGGACAGAAGAAGCTTTCTTT. Its protein product is CASSSGTEEAFF. Full variable domain (remainder filled in from reference TRBV11-3 and TRBJ1-1): EAGVVQSPRYKIIEKKQPVAFWCNPISGHNTLYWYLQNLGQGPELLIRYENEEAVDDSQLPKDRFSAERLKGVDSTLKIQPAELGDSAVYLCASSSGTEEAFFGQGTRLTVV.